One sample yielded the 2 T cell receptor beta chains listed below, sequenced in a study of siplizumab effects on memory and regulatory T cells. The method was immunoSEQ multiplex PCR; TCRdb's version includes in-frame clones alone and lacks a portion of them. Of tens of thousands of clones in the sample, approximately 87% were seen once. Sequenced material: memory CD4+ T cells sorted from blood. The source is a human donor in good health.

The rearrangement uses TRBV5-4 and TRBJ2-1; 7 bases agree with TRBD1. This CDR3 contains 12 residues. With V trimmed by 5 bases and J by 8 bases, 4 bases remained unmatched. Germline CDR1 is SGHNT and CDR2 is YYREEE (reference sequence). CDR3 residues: CASRATGDEQFF. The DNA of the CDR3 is TGTGCCAGCAGAGCTACAGGGGATGAGCAGTTCTTC. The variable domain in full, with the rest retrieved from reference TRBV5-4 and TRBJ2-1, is ETGVTQSPTHLIKTRGQQVTLRCSSQSGHNTVSWYQQALGQGPQFIFQYYREEENGRGNFPPRFSGLQFPNYSSELNVNALELDDSALYLCASRATGDEQFFGPGTRLTVL.

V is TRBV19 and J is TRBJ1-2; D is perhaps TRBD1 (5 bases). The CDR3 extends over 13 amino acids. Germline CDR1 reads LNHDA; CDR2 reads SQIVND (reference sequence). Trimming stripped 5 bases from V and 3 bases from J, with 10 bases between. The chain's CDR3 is CASSFGAYYGYTF. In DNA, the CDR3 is TGTGCCAGTAGTTTCGGGGCCTACTATGGCTACACCTTC.